The clone carrying this T cell receptor beta chain was recorded many times. Its antigen is currently unknown. Trimming removed 2 bases at V and 1 base at J, with 16 bases between. Germline CDR1 MNHEY, CDR2 SVGAGI. The CDR3 extends over 17 amino acids. This sample is drawn from a study of identical twins. Study conclusions and caveats: Out-of-frame beta chain sequences displayed weaker excess sharing between twins.

MiXCR was run by TCRdb on the 5' RACE reads, yielding one entry per CDR3 protein. This table holds under 800,000 distinct CDR3 sequences, less than 25% found once. These same records also appear under a second study, on T cells expressing NK-cell markers. As that study records: Obtained from sorted CD3+CD56+NKG2C+, CD3+CD56+NKG2C- and CD3+CD56-NKG2C+ T cells were the TCR beta repertoires.

This chain uses TRBV6-5 with TRBJ2-3; D gene ambiguous. Sequencing used PBMCs. This TCR was sampled from a woman younger than 35 in good health. The CDR3 region has the DNA TGTGCCAGCAGTTACCACTCAGTTGGCGGACGCACAGATACGCAGTATTTT. Encoded protein: CASSYHSVGGRTDTQYF.